This entry features one TCR beta chain sequence. This entry comes from a study of cytomegalovirus exposure and HLA in healthy donors. The study ran its PCR with 60 Vbeta and 13 Jbeta primers. Using immunoSEQ multiplex PCR, the repertoire was profiled, and TCRdb retains in-frame clones only, with some absent. The sample records about 77,000 clones, about 80% being singletons. The CDR3 is made up of 14 amino acids. With 1 base removed from V and 2 bases from J, the gap between germline ends came to 9 bases. Germline CDR1 is SGHKS and CDR2 is YYEKEE (reference sequence). The receptor was derived from a man aged 40-49 years in good health and CMV-seronegative. The sequenced sample consisted of PBMCs. The chain combines TRBV5-5 with TRBJ1-1; D gene ambiguous. The CDR3 loop is CASSLSGFNTEAFF. The CDR3 DNA reads TGTGCCAGCAGCTTGTCCGGGTTTAACACTGAAGCTTTCTTT.